This paragraph covers one T cell receptor beta chain sequence. Its antigen remains unknown. Germline V gene data show CDR1 as SGDLS and CDR2 as YYNGEE. The CDR3 extends over 14 amino acids. Trimming took off 2 bases at V and 3 bases at J, with 12 bases between the two ends. This entry belongs to a study of spatial heterogeneity in lung cancer. Study-wide results and caveats: Intratumoral expanded alpha and beta TCR counts were found to track tumor mutation counts.

In TCRdb, the 5' RACE reads were re-called with MiXCR into one record per CDR3 protein. In the table there are more than 4,000 distinct CDR3 sequences, about a third of which are singletons. Time point of the sample: sample taken at primary tumor resection. The sequence derives from a male donor with early-stage non-small cell lung cancer. This material consisted of lung tumor tissue, taken at surgery. This chain connects TRBV9 to TRBJ2-7; D is tentatively TRBD1 or TRBD2 (5 bases each). CDR3 in amino acids: CASSVGRVGYEQYF. CDR3 in DNA: TGTGCCAGCAGCGTGGGGCGGGTAGGCTACGAGCAGTACTTC.